This TCR beta chain was sequenced in a study of T-cell memory formation after mild COVID-19. Study-wide points: Second-wave clones peaking on day 37 lacked confirmed SARS-CoV-2 specificity. The appearance of some responding clones in pre-infection memory suggested that cross-reactive memory joined. The main location of contracting CD4+ clones was CM and EM, and that of contracting CD8+ clones was EMRA.

CDR3 length: 14 residues. V was cut by 6 bases and J by 6 bases, with 14 bases left in between. Germline values: CDR1 LNHDA, CDR2 SQIVND (reference sequence). This clonotype has a handful of counts. The antigen remains unidentified. TCRdb passed the 5' RACE reads through MiXCR, listing each CDR3 protein once. The repertoire holds 400,000 to 500,000 distinct CDR3 sequences, with about 19% as singletons. The sequenced material came from PBMCs or a T cell subset sorted from them (not recorded which). This clonotype was sampled from an adult woman who had mild COVID-19 (a few samples of this study predate the infection). Cell type and time point are not known. The chain links TRBV19 to TRBJ1-4; possible D gene TRBD1, 6 bases. The CDR3 sequence is CASSPLGADEKLFF. The CDR3, as DNA: TGTGCCAGTAGCCCTCTGGGGGCGGATGAAAAACTGTTTTTT. Looking up the rest from reference TRBV19 and TRBJ1-4 gives the full variable domain: DGGITQSPKYLFRKEGQNVTLSCEQNLNHDAMYWYRQDPGQGLRLIYYSQIVNDFQKGDIAEGYSVSREKKESFPLTVTSAQKNPTAFYLCASSPLGADEKLFFGSGTQLSVL.